There are a few counts of the clone carrying this T cell receptor beta chain. For TCR beta, libraries came from iRepertoire HTBI primers and Arm-PCR of CDR3 regions. Per the original methods: Around 59 TRBV and about 15 TRBJ segments were identified across samples. TCRdb re-analysed the multiplex PCR reads in MiXCR, keeping a single row per CDR3 protein. These V and J calls originate from TCRdb's pipeline instead of the authors' own analysis. The sample yields 550,000 to 700,000 distinct CDR3 sequences, around 15% seen once. Time point reported: newly diagnosed GD, antithyroid drugs for less than 3 months. Researchers made the TCR library from RNA that was extracted from PBMCs. Germline values: CDR1 LGHDT, CDR2 YNNKEL (reference sequence). The ends lost 1 base at V and 7 bases at J; junction bases unmatched: 2. The CDR3 extends over 14 amino acids. These data belong to a study of regulatory T cells in long-lasting Graves disease.

These data also formed part of another study, on T cells in Graves' hyperthyroidism and ophthalmopathy.

Sequenced here: peripheral blood mononuclear cells (PBMCs), sampled at new diagnosis, from a patient treated with antithyroid drugs. The receptor comes from a man between 18 and 35 years old with Graves disease. The rearrangement links TRBV3-1 to TRBJ2-2; 8 positions agree with TRBD2. This CDR3 reads CASSQAGGVGELFF. In DNA, the CDR3 is TGTGCCAGCAGCCAAGCGGGAGGGGTCGGGGAGCTGTTTTTT.